This T cell receptor beta chain was captured by sequencing in a study of blood T cell repertoires in COVID-19. Background on the study: The study drew acute and convalescent COVID-19 samples from the United States, Italy and Spain. From T cells, B-cell-depleted T cells, or PBMCs came the material, which was cDNA or gDNA.

Authors' data handling: Amplification of reference gene primers was used by the study to estimate nucleated cell counts. This table comes from immunoSEQ multiplex PCR, and its TCRdb copy is limited to in-frame clones, with some not included. V, J and clone size derive from that table, while D and trimming were established from the DNA sequence. This table holds approximately 250,000 clones, 80% to 90% found once. V was pared by 0 bases and J by 8 bases, with 6 bases of the junction left unmatched. Germline CDR1 SGDLS, CDR2 YYNGEE. The CDR3 runs to 15 residues. The sequenced sample consisted of peripheral blood. The receptor was isolated from a man in his 60s with acute or convalescent COVID-19. The chain employs TRBV9 and TRBJ2-1; 9 bases fit TRBD2. CDR3 sequence (DNA): TGTGCCAGCAGCGTAGCTAGCGGGATGAACCATGAGCAGTTCTTC. Its translation is CASSVASGMNHEQFF. The full variable domain, in which reference TRBV9 and TRBJ2-1 provide the parts outside the CDR3, is DSGVTQTPKHLITATGQRVTLRCSPRSGDLSVYWYQQSLDQGLQFLIQYYNGEERAKGNILERFSAQQFPDLHSELNLSSLELGDSALYFCASSVASGMNHEQFFGPGTRLTVL.